These 21 T cell receptor beta chains share one sample of origin, sequenced in a study of cytomegalovirus exposure and HLA in healthy donors. PCR used 60 Vbeta primers and 13 Jbeta primers. Repertoires were generated with immunoSEQ multiplex PCR, while TCRdb's copy carries only in-frame clones and drops some. The sample includes around 150,000 clones, roughly 80% seen only once; the top ten take around 2%. Sequencing was carried out using PBMCs. Receptors were obtained from a man aged 50-59 years in good health and CMV-seropositive.

The genes are TRBV7-2 and TRBJ1-5; the D gene is possibly TRBD1 (6 bases). The V end was cut by 2 bases, the J end by 4 bases, with 12 bases between. In germline, CDR1 is SGHTA, CDR2 FQGNSA. The CDR3 is made up of 15 amino acids. This chain's CDR3 is CASSLRQVGNQPQHF. The DNA of the CDR3 is TGTGCCAGCAGCTTACGACAGGTTGGGAATCAGCCCCAGCATTTT.

This clone was counted only a few times. The V gene is TRBV19, the J gene TRBJ2-1; 8 nucleotides line up with TRBD1. The CDR3 length is 15 residues. Germline V gives CDR1 LNHDA, CDR2 SQIVND (reference sequence). Trimming took 7 bases from V and 2 from J; bases not matched to a gene: 7. The CDR3 spells CASTPGQGPYNEQFF. The CDR3 DNA is TGTGCCAGTACCCCAGGACAGGGACCCTACAATGAGCAGTTCTTC.

Here the CDR3 DNA reads TGTGCCAGCTCGGGGGGGGCGGAGAACACTGAAGCTTTCTTT. It specifies CASSGGAENTEAFF. This chain connects TRBV18 to TRBJ1-1, with a weak D call TRBD1 (6 bases). Trimming shortened V by 6 bases and J by 1 base, and 12 bases separated the two germline ends. The CDR3 consists of 14 residues. The germline V gene has CDR1 KGHSH and CDR2 LQKENI. The full variable domain, its missing parts supplied by reference TRBV18 and TRBJ1-1, is NAGVMQNPRHLVRRRGQEARLRCSPMKGHSHVYWYRQLPEEGLKFMVYLQKENIIDESGMPKERFSAEFPKEGPSILRIQQVVRGDSAAYFCASSGGAENTEAFFGQGTRLTVV.

This clone was found a few times. The chain carries TRBV30 and TRBJ1-5; D perhaps matches TRBD1 (6 bases). The germline CDR1 and CDR2 sequences are GTSNPN and SVGIG (reference sequence). This CDR3 contains 13 residues. Between the trimmed V and J ends, which lost 1 base and 6 bases, there was a span of 10 bases. The chain's CDR3 is CAWSGGPSQPQHF. CDR3 bases: TGTGCCTGGAGTGGGGGGCCCTCTCAGCCCCAGCATTTT.

The chain joins TRBV4-1 to TRBJ1-5; no definite D call. Trimming took off 2 bases at V and 4 bases at J, with 6 bases between the two ends. The length of the CDR3 is 13 residues. Germline CDR1 MGHRA, CDR2 YSYEKL. CDR3 sequence: CASSQSENQPQHF. The CDR3 bases are TGCGCCAGCAGCCAATCGGAGAATCAGCCCCAGCATTTT.

The chain joins TRBV6-5 to TRBJ2-1; TRBD1 might be the D (6 bases). In germline, CDR1 is MNHEY, CDR2 SVGAGI. The length of the CDR3 is 13 residues. Trimming took off 4 bases at V and 4 bases at J, with 8 bases between the two ends. The CDR3 nucleotides are TGTGCCAGCAGTTTTCAGGGGTACAATGAGCAGTTCTTC. Protein: CASSFQGYNEQFF.

The chain carries TRBV6-5 and TRBJ1-1; D ambiguous. The V end lost 6 bases, the J end lost 1 base, and 9 bases lay between the germline ends. CDR1 and CDR2 (germline): MNHEY, SVGAGI. CDR3 length equals 13 residues. The CDR3 DNA is TGTGCCAGCAGAAATCCAGGGAACACTGAAGCTTTCTTT. Its translation is CASRNPGNTEAFF.

The chain has TRBV11-3 and TRBJ2-7, with 9 bases identical to TRBD2. The CDR3 consists of 15 residues. Losses at the gene ends were 5 bases for V and 4 bases for J; bases not matched to a gene: 9. Germline V gene sequence: CDR1 SGHNT, CDR2 YENEEA. The CDR3 DNA sequence: TGTGCCAGCAGCCTTAGCGGGGGCCCCGGTTACGAGCAGTACTTC. Translation gives CASSLSGGPGYEQYF.

Note on this clone: The same CDR3 arises from other DNA sequences in this sample as well. The V and J genes are TRBV30 and TRBJ2-7; D gene unclear. The germline V and J ends were trimmed by 0 bases and 6 bases, with 6 bases remaining between them. Germline V lookup: CDR1 GTSNPN, CDR2 SVGIG (reference sequence). The CDR3 sequence is 11 residues long. The CDR3 DNA is TGTGCCTGGAGTGTCAGTGGCGAGCAGTACTTC. Protein: CAWSVSGEQYF.

The rearrangement links TRBV5-6 to TRBJ1-1; maybe TRBD1 (5 bases). V dropped 0 bases and J dropped 8 bases, with 11 bases sitting between them. The germline V gene has CDR1 SGHDT and CDR2 YYEEEE. This CDR3 contains 13 residues. The CDR3 spells CASSLGQGGEAFF. CDR3 nucleotides: TGTGCCAGCAGCTTGGGGCAGGGAGGGGAAGCTTTCTTT.

The chain is built from TRBV19 and TRBJ2-7; 10 bases are shared with TRBD1. CDR3 size: 14 residues. Germline V gene data show CDR1 as LNHDA and CDR2 as SQIVND (reference sequence). Trimming took 6 bases from V and 3 from J; bases not matched to a gene: 5. The CDR3 nucleotides are TGTGCCAGTAGCTTGACAGGGGGCGGCTACGAGCAGTACTTC. It codes for CASSLTGGGYEQYF.

This rearrangement joins TRBV9 to TRBJ2-3; 10 bases line up with TRBD2. This CDR3 is 13 amino acids long. Germline CDR1 is SGDLS and CDR2 is YYNGEE. V gave up 7 bases and J gave up 4 bases; unmatched junction bases: 3. CDR3: CASGAGGPDTQYF. CDR3 coding DNA: TGTGCCAGCGGAGCGGGAGGGCCAGATACGCAGTATTTT.

CDR3 in amino acids: CASSVSNRETQYF. The CDR3 DNA follows: TGTGCCAGCAGTGTGAGCAACAGAGAGACCCAGTACTTC. The chain employs TRBV5-4 and TRBJ2-5; unclear D gene. Trimming cost V 5 bases and J 4 bases, with 12 bases left between them. Germline CDR1 and CDR2: SGHNT and YYREEE (reference sequence). The CDR3 extends over 13 amino acids.

V is TRBV10-1 and J is TRBJ2-7, with D possibly being TRBD2 (5 bases). Trimming took 6 bases from V and 6 from J, leaving 12 bases between them. The CDR3 loop spans 12 amino acids. The germline CDR1 and CDR2 sequences are WNHNN and SYGVQD (reference sequence). CDR3 coding DNA: TGCGCCAGCAGCGCTCGGACTCTCGAGCAGTACTTC. Its protein is CASSARTLEQYF.

This clone appeared once. CDR3 loop: CASSILRDFYNEQFF. For the CDR3, the DNA is TGTGCCAGCAGTATACTCCGGGACTTCTACAATGAGCAGTTCTTC. The V call is TRBV6-6, the J call TRBJ2-1, with D possibly matching TRBD2 (6 bases). Per the germline V gene, CDR1 is MNHNY and CDR2 is SVGAGI (reference sequence). The germline V and J ends were trimmed by 5 bases and 3 bases, with 14 bases remaining between them. CDR3 size: 15 residues.

The J gene is TRBJ2-7, the V gene TRBV9; TRBD1 aligns across 11 bases. CDR1 SGDLS and CDR2 YYNGEE come from the germline V gene. CDR3 length equals 14 residues. V gave up 4 bases and J gave up 7 bases; unmatched junction bases: 7. CDR3 coding DNA: TGTGCCAGCAGCCGAGGACAGGGGGCGGGAGAGCAGTACTTC. Protein: CASSRGQGAGEQYF.

The rearrangement uses TRBV18 and TRBJ1-1, with D possibly being TRBD1 (6 bases). The CDR3 loop spans 15 amino acids. V was trimmed by 6 bases and J by 2 bases, leaving 16 bases between them. Germline CDR1 and CDR2: KGHSH and LQKENI. CDR3 DNA: TGTGCCAGCTCTCTACCCGCAGGGGTTAACACTGAAGCTTTCTTT. Translation: CASSLPAGVNTEAFF.

This clone was seen only a few times. V gene TRBV4-1 combines with J gene TRBJ2-7; 11 bases are shared with TRBD1. This CDR3 has 15 amino acids. Trimming removed 2 bases from V and 3 bases from J; junction bases left unmatched: 3. Germline V gene lookup returns CDR1 MGHRA and CDR2 YSYEKL. DNA of the CDR3: TGCGCCAGCAGCCAAAAGGGACAGGGGGACTACGAGCAGTACTTC. Its protein is CASSQKGQGDYEQYF.

V gene TRBV6-6 combines with J gene TRBJ1-5, with D tentatively TRBD1 (6 bases). The CDR3 is made up of 16 amino acids. Germline V gene lookup returns CDR1 MNHNY and CDR2 SVGAGI (reference sequence). The ends were cut back, 0 bases at V and 1 base at J, with 10 bases in the middle. The CDR3 here is CASSYSSQGSNQPQHF. The CDR3 DNA is TGTGCCAGCAGTTACTCGAGTCAGGGGAGCAATCAGCCCCAGCATTTT.

V and J are TRBV2 and TRBJ2-7; 11 positions match TRBD2. Trimming took 0 bases from V and 4 from J; bases not matched to a gene: 2. The germline CDR1 and CDR2 sequences are SNHLY and FYNNEI. The CDR3 extends over 15 amino acids. DNA for the CDR3: TGTGCCAGCAGTGAAGCGACTAGCGGGGCGTACGAGCAGTACTTC. Amino acid sequence: CASSEATSGAYEQYF.

This chain joins TRBV5-1 and TRBJ1-2; 11 bases map to TRBD1. The CDR3 runs 14 residues. CDR1 and CDR2 (germline): SGHRS, YFSETQ. V lost 0 bases and J lost 9; bases outside the gene matches: 4. DNA for the CDR3: TGCGCCAGCAGCTTGGAGGGACAGGGGGTCAGCTACACCTTC. Translation gives CASSLEGQGVSYTF.